Here is one TCR beta chain with its context. A much bigger clone sits one base away, suggesting this may be a read error. Amplification of TCR alpha and beta CDR3 regions from RNA used iRepertoire nested multiplex PCR. One entry per CDR3 protein, called by TCRdb with MiXCR from the multiplex PCR reads. This table has approximately 400,000 distinct CDR3 sequences, 41% appearing once. Germline CDR1 reads MNHEY; CDR2 reads SMNVEV (reference sequence). The CDR3 length is 13 residues. The data stem from a study of glioma-infiltrating T cells. Study-wide context: Glioblastomas were WHO grade IV, sampled at first diagnosis; low-grade were grade II.

V is TRBV27 and J is TRBJ2-1, with a possible D match to TRBD1 (6 bases). The clonotype comes from a human donor with low-grade glioma or glioblastoma, undergoing nonglioma brain surgery, or in good health (not recorded which). The sample consisted of glioma tissue, nonneoplastic brain tissue, or PBMCs (not recorded which). CDR3 bases: TGTGCCAGCAGTTTATCTAGGGACAATGGGCAGTTCTTC. Translation gives CASSLSRDNGQFF.